Below, 9 T cell receptor beta chains from the same sample are listed, as sequenced in a study of a mutant IDH1 vaccine in newly diagnosed glioma. Time point: baseline, week 1 (first vaccination visit). Described treatment: pre-vaccination baseline after standard-of-care therapy. Libraries were prepared by immunoSEQ multiplex PCR; TCRdb keeps only in-frame clonotypes and omits some of them. The table shows tens of thousands of clones, with around 82% occurring only once. Source: PBMCs, taken from a glioma patient treated with radiotherapy, temozolomide or both. These receptors originate from a man aged 35-49 years with glioma. Some clones in this sample may be carry-over from other donors' samples.

The chain recombines TRBV5-6 with TRBJ1-1, with 7 bases fitting TRBD1. Germline CDR1 SGHDT, CDR2 YYEEEE. Trimming at V came to 4 bases and at J to 6 bases, leaving 9 bases not matched to a gene. This CDR3 is 14 amino acids long. Here the CDR3 DNA reads TGTGCCAGCAGCGCCACAGGGGTTCGGGCTGAAGCTTTCTTT. As protein: CASSATGVRAEAFF.

The rearrangement uses TRBV27 and TRBJ1-5; D unresolved. CDR1 and CDR2 (germline): MNHEY, SMNVEV (reference sequence). The CDR3 sequence is 13 residues long. Trimming took off 3 bases at V and 1 base at J, with 4 bases between the two ends. The CDR3 nucleotides are TGTGCCAGCAGTTTTGACAGCAATCAGCCCCAGCATTTT. Protein sequence: CASSFDSNQPQHF.

In this sample, this clone turned up a few times. The chain couples TRBV30 to TRBJ1-5, with TRBD1 identical over 8 bases. Germline V gene sequence: CDR1 GTSNPN, CDR2 SVGIG (reference sequence). Trimming cost V 2 bases and J 6 bases; bases outside gene matches: 6. This CDR3 comprises 14 residues. The CDR3 bases are TGTGCCTGGAGTCCGGACAGGGCGGGTCAGCCCCAGCATTTT. It yields the protein CAWSPDRAGQPQHF.

This clone was detected a few times. The chain recombines TRBV18 with TRBJ1-5; 7 bases are a match to TRBD1. This CDR3 is built from 18 residues. After removal of 3 bases from V and 3 bases from J, the junction contained 14 bases not matched to a gene. Germline values: CDR1 KGHSH, CDR2 LQKENI. CDR3 loop: CASSPGGPSDRDNQPQHF. The DNA of the CDR3 is TGTGCCAGCTCACCGGGGGGGCCAAGCGACAGGGACAATCAGCCCCAGCATTTT.

In this sample, this clone turned up a few times. CDR3 region: CASSSGGLGRSGYTF. DNA of the CDR3: TGTGCCAGCAGTTCGGGGGGCCTGGGGAGGTCTGGCTACACCTTC. The rearrangement uses TRBV6-1 and TRBJ1-2; maybe TRBD1 (6 bases). Looked up from germline, CDR1 is MNHNS and CDR2 is SASEGT. V was clipped by 5 bases and J by 7 bases, with 20 bases between them. This CDR3 is built from 15 residues.

DNA for the CDR3: TGTGCCAGCAGACCCGACGGAGATGAAGAGACCCAGTACTTC. Translation gives CASRPDGDEETQYF. The rearrangement joins TRBV5-6 to TRBJ2-5; unclear D gene. Trimming cost V 5 bases and J 3 bases, with 14 bases left between them. Germline V gene sequence: CDR1 SGHDT, CDR2 YYEEEE. CDR3 length: 14 residues.

This rearrangement joins TRBV5-1 to TRBJ2-4, with 8 bases lining up with TRBD1. Germline assignment: CDR1 SGHRS and CDR2 YFSETQ. The V and J ends lost 2 bases and 7 bases, in that order; junction bases with no gene match: 5. This CDR3 has 14 residues. CDR3 loop: CASSLETGVNIQYF. Here the CDR3 DNA reads TGCGCCAGCAGCTTAGAGACAGGGGTGAACATTCAGTACTTC.

The chain joins TRBV5-6 to TRBJ2-3; D not certain. V was clipped by 1 base and J by 2 bases, with 11 bases between them. Germline values: CDR1 SGHDT, CDR2 YYEEEE. This CDR3 is 15 amino acids long. CDR3 in DNA: TGTGCCAGCAGCTTGATGACGGTGATCACAGATACGCAGTATTTT. Translation gives CASSLMTVITDTQYF. The full variable domain, completed using reference TRBV5-6 and TRBJ2-3, is DAGVTQSPTHLIKTRGQQVTLRCSPKSGHDTVSWYQQALGQGPQFIFQYYEEEERQRGNFPDRFSGHQFPNYSSELNVNALLLGDSALYLCASSLMTVITDTQYFGPGTRLTVL.

The chain is built from TRBV2 and TRBJ1-1, with D possibly being TRBD1 (6 bases). Germline CDR1 and CDR2: SNHLY and FYNNEI. This CDR3 is 15 amino acids long. Trimming shortened V by 1 base and J by 4 bases, and 13 bases separated the two germline ends. CDR3 sequence reads: CASSEDAQGGTEAFF. The DNA of the CDR3 is TGTGCCAGCAGTGAAGATGCACAGGGAGGCACTGAAGCTTTCTTT.